These T cell receptor beta chains were read from a single sample in a study of cytomegalovirus exposure and HLA in healthy donors. TCRdb's table, derived via immunoSEQ multiplex PCR, lists solely in-frame clones and lacks some. Counted here are some 180,000 clones, approximately 78% occurring once; the ten biggest clones make up about 1.8%. The material sequenced was PBMCs. These receptors came from a young woman in good health and CMV-seronegative. Both conserved end residues are part of each CDR3. D genes are given only for firm matches. Some rows have no size entry. The others give once, few or many, or a class for an expanded clone.

d_call: NA
clone_size: NA
v_call: TRBV5-8
j_call: TRBJ2-5
cdr3_nt: TGTGCCAGCAGCTTTAGTACTGGGGCGCGGCAGGAGACCCAGTACTTC
cdr3_aa: CASSFSTGARQETQYF

d_call: NA
clone_size: NA
v_call: TRBV27
j_call: TRBJ1-5
cdr3_nt: TGTGCCAGCAGCCAGGGGAGCAATCAGCCCCAGCATTTT
cdr3_aa: CASSQGSNQPQHF

d_call: TRBD2
clone_size: NA
v_call: TRBV7-7
j_call: TRBJ2-1
cdr3_nt: TGTGCTAGCAGCCCCGGGACTAGCGGGAGGGCCGATGAGCAGTTCTTC
cdr3_aa: CASSPGTSGRADEQFF

d_call: NA
clone_size: few
v_call: TRBV6-5
j_call: TRBJ2-3
cdr3_nt: TGTGCCAGCAGTTACCTAAGTAGAGATACGCAGTATTTT
cdr3_aa: CASSYLSRDTQYF

d_call: TRBD1
clone_size: NA
v_call: TRBV19
j_call: TRBJ1-5
cdr3_nt: TGTGCCAGTAGGACAGGGGTAGTAGGTCAGCCCCAGCATTTT
cdr3_aa: CASRTGVVGQPQHF

d_call: NA
clone_size: NA
v_call: TRBV6-5
j_call: TRBJ1-2
cdr3_nt: TGTGCCAGCAAGCGGGGGCAGTACTATGGCTACACCTTC
cdr3_aa: CASKRGQYYGYTF

d_call: TRBD2
clone_size: NA
v_call: TRBV9
j_call: TRBJ2-3
cdr3_nt: TGTGCCAGCAGCGTAGGATCTAGCGGGAGGCCTAGCACAGATACGCAGTATTTT
cdr3_aa: CASSVGSSGRPSTDTQYF

d_call: TRBD2
clone_size: NA
v_call: TRBV2
j_call: TRBJ2-2
cdr3_nt: TGTGCCAGCAGAGGCGGGAGAACGGGCACCGGGGAGCTGTTTTTT
cdr3_aa: CASRGGRTGTGELFF

d_call: TRBD2
clone_size: NA
v_call: TRBV7-8
j_call: TRBJ2-1
cdr3_nt: TGTGCCAGCAGCGCGCTTAGCGGGAGCTCCTACAATGAGCAGTTCTTC
cdr3_aa: CASSALSGSSYNEQFF

d_call: NA
clone_size: once
v_call: TRBV7-2
j_call: TRBJ2-3
cdr3_nt: TGTGCCAGCAGCTTAGCCGGGGCAGATACGCAGTATTTT
cdr3_aa: CASSLAGADTQYF

d_call: TRBD2
clone_size: NA
v_call: TRBV7-2
j_call: TRBJ2-7
cdr3_nt: TGTGCCAGCAGCTCTAGCGGGGCGAGCTCCTACGAGCAGTACTTC
cdr3_aa: CASSSSGASSYEQYF

d_call: NA
clone_size: NA
v_call: TRBV10-3
j_call: TRBJ2-1
cdr3_nt: TGTGCCATCAGTGAGCCCGGGAGAGTAAGCAATGAGCAGTTCTTC
cdr3_aa: CAISEPGRVSNEQFF

d_call: TRBD2
clone_size: NA
v_call: TRBV5-1
j_call: TRBJ2-1
cdr3_nt: TGCGCCAGCAGCTTGTTAGGTGCGGGAGTGTACAATGAGCAGTTCTTC
cdr3_aa: CASSLLGAGVYNEQFF

d_call: TRBD1
clone_size: NA
v_call: TRBV19
j_call: TRBJ1-1
cdr3_nt: TGTGCCAGTACCCTAACAGGGGGCTACACTGAAGCTTTCTTT
cdr3_aa: CASTLTGGYTEAFF

d_call: TRBD2
clone_size: NA
v_call: TRBV28
j_call: TRBJ2-7
cdr3_nt: TGTGCCAGCAGTTTGAGCTCTAGCGGGAAAGGCGAGCAGTACTTC
cdr3_aa: CASSLSSSGKGEQYF

d_call: TRBD1
clone_size: NA
v_call: TRBV27
j_call: TRBJ1-4
cdr3_nt: TGTGCCAGCAGTCTGACAGGGTCTGGTGAAAAACTGTTTTTT
cdr3_aa: CASSLTGSGEKLFF

d_call: NA
clone_size: NA
v_call: TRBV4-3
j_call: TRBJ2-2
cdr3_nt: TGCGCCAGCAGCCCCGACAGGAACACCGGGGAGCTGTTTTTT
cdr3_aa: CASSPDRNTGELFF

d_call: TRBD2
clone_size: few
v_call: TRBV9
j_call: TRBJ2-1
cdr3_nt: TGTGCCAGCAGCGTTAGACTAGCGGGTTACAATGAGCAGTTCTTC
cdr3_aa: CASSVRLAGYNEQFF

d_call: NA
clone_size: few
v_call: TRBV12-5
j_call: TRBJ1-1
cdr3_nt: TGTGCTAGTGGTGCGGAAATTGAAGCTTTCTTT
cdr3_aa: CASGAEIEAFF

d_call: NA
clone_size: medium-sized
v_call: TRBV4-3
j_call: TRBJ2-7
cdr3_nt: TGCGCCAGCAGCCAAGATGGGTCAGGATTCTACGAGCAGTACTTC
cdr3_aa: CASSQDGSGFYEQYF

d_call: NA
clone_size: NA
v_call: TRBV4-1
j_call: TRBJ1-5
cdr3_nt: TGCGCCAGCAGCTGTATTTACAGGGTTATTAGGCAGCCCCAGCATTTT
cdr3_aa: CASSCIYRVIRQPQHF

d_call: NA
clone_size: few
v_call: TRBV7-2
j_call: TRBJ1-3
cdr3_nt: TGTGCCAGCAGCTTAGGGCCTTCTGGAAACACCATATATTTT
cdr3_aa: CASSLGPSGNTIYF

d_call: NA
clone_size: NA
v_call: TRBV6-6
j_call: TRBJ2-7
cdr3_nt: TGTGCCAGCAGGCCCGTAGCGGAGTTGCCCTACGAGCAGTACTTC
cdr3_aa: CASRPVAELPYEQYF

d_call: NA
clone_size: NA
v_call: TRBV6-1
j_call: TRBJ2-6
cdr3_nt: TGTGCCAGCAGTTCACAGGGAGCTGGGGCCAACGTCCTGACTTTC
cdr3_aa: CASSSQGAGANVLTF

d_call: NA
clone_size: NA
v_call: TRBV19
j_call: TRBJ2-4
cdr3_nt: TGTGCCAGTAGCCCAGGGTTACTAGCCAAAAACATTCAGTACTTC
cdr3_aa: CASSPGLLAKNIQYF

d_call: TRBD2
clone_size: NA
v_call: TRBV6-5
j_call: TRBJ2-2
cdr3_nt: TGTGCCAGCAGTTACTATCCTAGCGGGAACACCGGGGAGCTGTTTTTT
cdr3_aa: CASSYYPSGNTGELFF

d_call: NA
clone_size: few
v_call: TRBV4-3
j_call: TRBJ1-2
cdr3_nt: TGCGCCAGCAGCCAAGATGCCGGGGCTAACTATGGCTACACCTTC
cdr3_aa: CASSQDAGANYGYTF

d_call: TRBD2
clone_size: NA
v_call: TRBV11-2
j_call: TRBJ2-3
cdr3_nt: TGTGCCAGCAGCAGGACTAGCGGGAGTTCCACAGATACGCAGTATTTT
cdr3_aa: CASSRTSGSSTDTQYF

d_call: TRBD2
clone_size: NA
v_call: TRBV9
j_call: TRBJ2-1
cdr3_nt: TGTGCCAGCAGCGCCAGCGGGAGTGTCTACAATGAGCAGTTCTTC
cdr3_aa: CASSASGSVYNEQFF

d_call: TRBD1
clone_size: NA
v_call: TRBV5-6
j_call: TRBJ2-7
cdr3_nt: TGTGCCAGCAGCCAAGAGACAGGGTTCTACGAGCAGTACTTC
cdr3_aa: CASSQETGFYEQYF

d_call: NA
clone_size: NA
v_call: TRBV10-2
j_call: TRBJ2-3
cdr3_nt: TGCGCCAGCGGGGTGGGAGTGGTAGATACGCAGTATTTT
cdr3_aa: CASGVGVVDTQYF

d_call: TRBD1
clone_size: NA
v_call: TRBV2
j_call: TRBJ2-3
cdr3_nt: TGTGCCAGCAGTGTTCAGGGGGCGCGGGTCGGCACAGATACGCAGTATTTT
cdr3_aa: CASSVQGARVGTDTQYF

d_call: NA
clone_size: NA
v_call: TRBV5-1
j_call: TRBJ1-1
cdr3_nt: TGCGCCAGCAGCTTGGACGGCCCGGGTTACACTGAAGCTTTCTTT
cdr3_aa: CASSLDGPGYTEAFF

d_call: NA
clone_size: NA
v_call: TRBV7-9
j_call: TRBJ1-2
cdr3_nt: TGTGCCAGCAGCTTAGTTGACAGGAACTATGGCTACACCTTC
cdr3_aa: CASSLVDRNYGYTF

d_call: NA
clone_size: NA
v_call: TRBV27
j_call: TRBJ1-1
cdr3_nt: TGTGCCAGCAGTTTATCGGCAGGGGTAGGTTTCAACACTGAAGCTTTCTTT
cdr3_aa: CASSLSAGVGFNTEAFF

d_call: NA
clone_size: few
v_call: TRBV6-5
j_call: TRBJ1-1
cdr3_nt: TGTGCCAGCAGTTATCAGTTAGGGGGCACTGAAGCTTTCTTT
cdr3_aa: CASSYQLGGTEAFF

d_call: TRBD2
clone_size: NA
v_call: TRBV13
j_call: TRBJ2-5
cdr3_nt: TGTGCCAGCAGCCCGCCCAGGGCGGGAGCAGAGACCCAGTACTTC
cdr3_aa: CASSPPRAGAETQYF

d_call: NA
clone_size: NA
v_call: TRBV6-1
j_call: TRBJ2-7
cdr3_nt: TGTGCCAGTAGCCCGCAGACTTACGAGCAGTACTTC
cdr3_aa: CASSPQTYEQYF

d_call: TRBD2
clone_size: once
v_call: TRBV10-2
j_call: TRBJ2-3
cdr3_nt: TGCGCCAGCAGCCTGGGACTAGCGGGCACAGATACGCAGTATTTT
cdr3_aa: CASSLGLAGTDTQYF

d_call: TRBD2
clone_size: NA
v_call: TRBV7-2
j_call: TRBJ2-5
cdr3_nt: TGTGCCAGCAGCTTAGTTGGGACTAGCGAGCAAGAGACCCAGTACTTC
cdr3_aa: CASSLVGTSEQETQYF

d_call: NA
clone_size: few
v_call: TRBV4-3
j_call: TRBJ1-4
cdr3_nt: TGCGCCAGCAGCCAAGAGACAACAGCCTATGAAAAACTGTTTTTT
cdr3_aa: CASSQETTAYEKLFF

d_call: NA
clone_size: NA
v_call: TRBV2
j_call: TRBJ2-1
cdr3_nt: TGTGCCAGCCTTCTTGCGATCAATGAGCAGTTCTTC
cdr3_aa: CASLLAINEQFF

d_call: TRBD1
clone_size: NA
v_call: TRBV11-3
j_call: TRBJ2-4
cdr3_nt: TGTGCCAGCAGCTTTATTCCGGGTGGACAGGGAAACATTCAGTACTTC
cdr3_aa: CASSFIPGGQGNIQYF

d_call: TRBD1
clone_size: NA
v_call: TRBV27
j_call: TRBJ1-5
cdr3_nt: TGTGCCAGCAGGCTGACAGGGGTGGTAAATCAGCCCCAGCATTTT
cdr3_aa: CASRLTGVVNQPQHF

d_call: NA
clone_size: NA
v_call: TRBV7-9
j_call: TRBJ1-4
cdr3_nt: TGTGCCAGCAGCTTAACGACAGCTGCCGAAAAACTGTTTTTT
cdr3_aa: CASSLTTAAEKLFF

d_call: TRBD2
clone_size: NA
v_call: TRBV4-1
j_call: TRBJ2-1
cdr3_nt: TGCGCCAGCAGCCAAGGGACTAGCGGGAACAATGAGCAGTTCTTC
cdr3_aa: CASSQGTSGNNEQFF

d_call: NA
clone_size: NA
v_call: TRBV28
j_call: TRBJ1-2
cdr3_nt: TGTGCCAGCAGTGAGGCCAGCTATGGCTACACCTTC
cdr3_aa: CASSEASYGYTF

d_call: NA
clone_size: NA
v_call: TRBV19
j_call: TRBJ1-2
cdr3_nt: TGTGCCAGTAGTACGCAGGCCTATGGCTACACCTTC
cdr3_aa: CASSTQAYGYTF

d_call: NA
clone_size: NA
v_call: TRBV15
j_call: TRBJ1-5
cdr3_nt: TGTGCCACCAGCAGAGTGTCCGATGTTGGCCAGCCCCAGCATTTT
cdr3_aa: CATSRVSDVGQPQHF

d_call: TRBD1
clone_size: NA
v_call: TRBV4-3
j_call: TRBJ2-2
cdr3_nt: TGCGCCAGCAGCCAAACCGGGACAGGGGAGGCCGGGGAGCTGTTTTTT
cdr3_aa: CASSQTGTGEAGELFF

d_call: TRBD2
clone_size: NA
v_call: TRBV28
j_call: TRBJ2-2
cdr3_nt: TGTGCCAGCAGTTACGGGACTAGCGGGAAGGAAAACACCGGGGAGCTGTTTTTT
cdr3_aa: CASSYGTSGKENTGELFF

d_call: NA
clone_size: NA
v_call: TRBV28
j_call: TRBJ2-1
cdr3_nt: TGTGCCAGCAGTCAATCAGGAGGCGCCTACAATGAGCAGTTCTTC
cdr3_aa: CASSQSGGAYNEQFF

d_call: NA
clone_size: NA
v_call: TRBV30
j_call: TRBJ2-3
cdr3_nt: TGTGCCTGGAGTCCCGCGACAGATACGCAGTATTTT
cdr3_aa: CAWSPATDTQYF